This paragraph reports one T cell receptor beta chain. The source of the sample is a study of T cell responses to AZD1222 COVID-19 vaccine. The germline gives CDR1 MDHEN, CDR2 SYDVKM. The ends lost 6 bases at V and 3 bases at J; junction bases unmatched: 4. The CDR3 runs 14 residues. Measured with immunoSEQ multiplex PCR; TCRdb has only the in-frame clones, and not every one. In the table there are roughly 110,000 clones, roughly 85% of which are singletons. The chain recombines TRBV28 with TRBJ2-7; TRBD1 aligns across 11 bases. This sample comprised peripheral blood, obtained 28 days after the second AZD1222 dose. This sequence was found in an adult who received the AZD1222 COVID-19 vaccine. CDR3 sequence: CASRIGTGGYEQYF. CDR3 in DNA: TGTGCCAGCAGGATCGGGACAGGGGGCTACGAGCAGTACTTC.